These T cell receptor beta chains were read from a single sample in a study of cytomegalovirus exposure and HLA in healthy donors. Data came from immunoSEQ multiplex PCR; TCRdb stores just in-frame clones and leaves some out. The profile shows about 210,000 clones, about four fifths of them singletons. Sequencing was performed on PBMCs. The receptors were gathered from a woman aged 50 to 60 in good health and CMV-seropositive. Both conserved end residues are trimmed from each CDR3. The order of the fields is V gene, clone size, CDR3 protein. Some rows mark clone size as missing; the rest say once, few, many or name a class of expanded clone.

>TRBV6-5|NA
ASSLRPAGYHEQY
>TRBV5-6|NA
ASSPPGGPHNEQF
>TRBV5-1|NA
ASSFPGTGDSGYT
>TRBV19|NA
ASSILGGGLGTTEAF
>TRBV6-1|NA
AFMGAYPSDGYT
>TRBV4-2|NA
ASSQVRGLAGMHNEQF
>TRBV7-3|NA
ASSLTVHTEAF
>TRBV6-1|NA
ASSEIGSIYEQY
>TRBV6-1|NA
ASLLTEVTYEQY
>TRBV5-1|NA
ASSLEATGGDYGYT
>TRBV25-1|NA
ASSEATGRPHWALH
>TRBV19|few
ASSKDRVYTEAF
>TRBV6-1|NA
ASSWTENEKLF
>TRBV7-8|NA
ASSLVGDRGETQY
>TRBV28|NA
ASSRGGQFNQPQH
>TRBV4-1|NA
ASSQLGRRRGSEETQY
>TRBV28|NA
ASSLSNFGRQGNTEAF
>TRBV6-5|NA
ASSYSEGTLSSPLH
>TRBV7-9|few
ASSVDRGLYGYT
>TRBV28|NA
ASSLSGVQETQY
>TRBV7-9|NA
SSSSTVEQY
>TRBV6-5|NA
ASSSRDEQY
>TRBV6-4|NA
ASSEQGSGANVLT
>TRBV30|NA
AWSVQGAIYGYT
>TRBV5-1|NA
ASSNRGGVTEAF
>TRBV7-2|NA
ASSRGATNEKLF
>TRBV7-2|few
ASSTVGTGMDSPLH
>TRBV30|once
AWSYTSRETQY
>TRBV2|NA
AALREALDTQY
>TRBV5-4|NA
ASRSPSGGYTDTQY
>TRBV9|NA
ASSVGDGHQNEKLF
>TRBV5-1|NA
ASSPGGQGYNEQF
>TRBV7-2|NA
ASSSERGRTDTQY
>TRBV5-1|NA
ASSLEGTGLADYNEQF
>TRBV19|NA
ASTTGPEAF
>TRBV7-2|NA
ASSLAPQGGTQY
>TRBV11-1|NA
ASSFNGRGEQY
>TRBV10-3|NA
AISEYGGDEQF
>TRBV19|NA
ASSIRGPYYNEQF
>TRBV6-5|NA
ASRPGANTEAF
>TRBV5-6|NA
ASSPGGTGPYEQY
>TRBV18|few
ASSVKTTGGT
>TRBV5-1|NA
ASSSLSGGGASYTQY
>TRBV6-6|NA
ASNSPQQGNTEAF
>TRBV19|NA
ASSTQTGTEAF
>TRBV7-3|NA
ASSFRRVPIKSSYEQY
>TRBV7-3|NA
ASSLTSGGGADTQY
>TRBV7-2|NA
ASSLVVTNYGYT
>TRBV19|NA
ASSRWWQNSYNSPLH
>TRBV11-2|once
ASSSLSGGWETQY
>TRBV6-6|few
ASTQGPNSPLH
>TRBV11-2|NA
ASSSGWGAGAAYEQY
>TRBV4-1|NA
ASSQVRDDTYGYT
>TRBV7-2|NA
ASSFGWSTEAF
>TRBV6-1|NA
ASSAELDYGYT
>TRBV18|NA
ASSWTRDKRQPQH
>TRBV18|NA
ASSPRSGGADETQY